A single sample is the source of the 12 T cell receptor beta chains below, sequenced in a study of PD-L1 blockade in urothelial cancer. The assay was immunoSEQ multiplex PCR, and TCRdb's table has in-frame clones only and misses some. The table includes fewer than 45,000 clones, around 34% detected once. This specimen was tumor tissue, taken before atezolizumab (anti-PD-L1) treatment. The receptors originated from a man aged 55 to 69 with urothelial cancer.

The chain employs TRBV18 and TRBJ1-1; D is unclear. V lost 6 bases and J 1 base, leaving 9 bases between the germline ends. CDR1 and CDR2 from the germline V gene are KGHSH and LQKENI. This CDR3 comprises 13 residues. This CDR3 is CASSLQSNTEAFF. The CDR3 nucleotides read TGTGCCAGCTCCCTACAGTCGAACACTGAAGCTTTCTTT.

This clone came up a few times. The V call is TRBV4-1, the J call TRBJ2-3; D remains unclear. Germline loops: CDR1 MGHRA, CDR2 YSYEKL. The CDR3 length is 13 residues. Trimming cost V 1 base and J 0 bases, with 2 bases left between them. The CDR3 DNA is TGCGCCAGCAGCCAAGTAAGCACAGATACGCAGTATTTT. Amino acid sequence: CASSQVSTDTQYF.

CDR3 loop: CASSILGGASAEQYF. The CDR3 bases are TGTGCCAGTAGTATTCTCGGCGGGGCTTCCGCTGAGCAGTACTTC. The chain couples TRBV19 to TRBJ2-7; TRBD2 is a possible D gene (6 bases). CDR3 length: 15 amino acids. Trimming shortened V by 3 bases and J by 7 bases, and 19 bases separated the two germline ends. Per the germline V gene, CDR1 is LNHDA and CDR2 is SQIVND (reference sequence).

The CDR3 is CSVEDRPRSYEQYF. CDR3 coding DNA: TGCAGCGTTGAAGACAGACCTCGCTCCTACGAGCAGTACTTC. The chain is built from TRBV29-1 and TRBJ2-7; D remains ambiguous. The germline V gene encodes CDR1 SQVTM and CDR2 ANQGSEA. V lost 0 bases and J 0 bases, leaving 9 bases between the germline ends. The CDR3 sequence is 14 residues long.

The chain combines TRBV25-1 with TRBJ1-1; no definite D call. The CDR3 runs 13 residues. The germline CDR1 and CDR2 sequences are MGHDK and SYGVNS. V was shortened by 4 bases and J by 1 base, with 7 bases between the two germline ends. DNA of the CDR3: TGTGCCAGCAGTGCGGCAGAGAACACTGAAGCTTTCTTT. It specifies CASSAAENTEAFF.

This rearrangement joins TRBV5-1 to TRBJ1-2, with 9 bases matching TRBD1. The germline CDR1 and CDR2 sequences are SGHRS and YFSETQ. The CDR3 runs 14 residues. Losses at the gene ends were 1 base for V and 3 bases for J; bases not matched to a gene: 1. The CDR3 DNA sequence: TGCGCCAGCAGCTTGACAGGGGGCTACTATGGCTACACCTTC. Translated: CASSLTGGYYGYTF.

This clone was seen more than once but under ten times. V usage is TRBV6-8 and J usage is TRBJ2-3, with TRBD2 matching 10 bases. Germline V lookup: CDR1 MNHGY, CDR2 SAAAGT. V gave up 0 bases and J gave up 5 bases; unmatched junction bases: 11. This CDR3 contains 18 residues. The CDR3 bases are TGTGCCAGCAGTTACTCTACCCTAGCGGGAGACGCCAGAGATACGCAGTATTTT. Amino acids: CASSYSTLAGDARDTQYF.

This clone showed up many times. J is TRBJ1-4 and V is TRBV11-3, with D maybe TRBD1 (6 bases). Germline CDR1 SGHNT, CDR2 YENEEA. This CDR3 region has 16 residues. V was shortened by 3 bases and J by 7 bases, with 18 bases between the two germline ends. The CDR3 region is CASSLQGPPSSEKLFF. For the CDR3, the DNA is TGTGCCAGCAGCTTGCAGGGGCCCCCTTCTAGTGAAAAACTGTTTTTT.

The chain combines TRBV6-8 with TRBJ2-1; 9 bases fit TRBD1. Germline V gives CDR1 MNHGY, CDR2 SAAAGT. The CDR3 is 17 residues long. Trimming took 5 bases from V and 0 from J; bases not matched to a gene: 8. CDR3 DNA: TGTGCCAGCAGTAACCGACAGGGGGGGGTCTCCTACAATGAGCAGTTCTTC. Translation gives CASSNRQGGVSYNEQFF.

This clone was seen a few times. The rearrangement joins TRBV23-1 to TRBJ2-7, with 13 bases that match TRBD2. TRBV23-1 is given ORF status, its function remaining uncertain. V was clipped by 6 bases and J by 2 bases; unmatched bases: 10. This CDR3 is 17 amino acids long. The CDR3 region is CASSQVLTSGGPYEQYF. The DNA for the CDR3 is TGCGCCAGCAGCCAAGTTTTGACTAGCGGGGGGCCCTACGAGCAGTACTTC.

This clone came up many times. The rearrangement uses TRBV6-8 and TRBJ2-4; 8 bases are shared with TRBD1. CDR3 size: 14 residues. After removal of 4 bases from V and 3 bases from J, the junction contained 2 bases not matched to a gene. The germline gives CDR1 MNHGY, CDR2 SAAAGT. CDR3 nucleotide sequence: TGTGCCAGCAGTTCCAGGGGGCGCAAAAACATTCAGTACTTC. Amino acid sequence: CASSSRGRKNIQYF.

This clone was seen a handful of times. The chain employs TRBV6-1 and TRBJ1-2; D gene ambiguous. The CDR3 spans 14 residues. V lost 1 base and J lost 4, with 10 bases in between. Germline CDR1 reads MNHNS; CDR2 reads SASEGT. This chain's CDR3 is CASSEEAGSYGYTF. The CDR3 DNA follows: TGTGCCAGCAGTGAAGAGGCAGGCAGCTATGGCTACACCTTC.